This T cell receptor (beta chain) was observed in a study of vaccination effects on CD4 cells after COVID-19. About this clone: Its antigen is still unknown.

The CDR3 spans 13 residues. Germline CDR1 GTSNPN, CDR2 SVGIG (reference sequence). The junction had 4 bases not matched to a gene; V was cut back by 3 bases and J by 8 bases. TCRdb's copy holds only in-frame clones and misses some; the assay was immunoSEQ multiplex PCR. This table has fewer than 90,000 clones, over 60% appearing once. Antigen-specific CD4+ T cells were expanded with viral peptide pools in the ViraFEST assay before sequencing. It was after 10 days of culture that CD4+ T cells were isolated. By PCR, the person was confirmed to have had SARS-CoV-2 infection between March and December 2020. Wells each received two million PBMC, cultured with approximately 10 IU/ml IL-2 and roughly 9.4 ug/ml peptides. As the negative control culture, an HIV-1 Nef peptide pool was included. IL-2 medium was substituted for half the medium on days 3 and 7.

The origin of this receptor is a human donor who had a prior SARS-CoV-2 infection. The source was CD4+ T cells from PBMCs cultured with HIV peptides, collected before COVID-19 vaccination. The subset is: HIV-1 Nef peptide pool negative control/reference culture. V gene TRBV30 combines with J gene TRBJ2-3; TRBD2 aligns across 11 bases. This chain's CDR3 is CAWRTSGIGTQYF. CDR3 nucleotides: TGTGCCTGGAGGACTAGCGGGATCGGTACGCAGTATTTT.